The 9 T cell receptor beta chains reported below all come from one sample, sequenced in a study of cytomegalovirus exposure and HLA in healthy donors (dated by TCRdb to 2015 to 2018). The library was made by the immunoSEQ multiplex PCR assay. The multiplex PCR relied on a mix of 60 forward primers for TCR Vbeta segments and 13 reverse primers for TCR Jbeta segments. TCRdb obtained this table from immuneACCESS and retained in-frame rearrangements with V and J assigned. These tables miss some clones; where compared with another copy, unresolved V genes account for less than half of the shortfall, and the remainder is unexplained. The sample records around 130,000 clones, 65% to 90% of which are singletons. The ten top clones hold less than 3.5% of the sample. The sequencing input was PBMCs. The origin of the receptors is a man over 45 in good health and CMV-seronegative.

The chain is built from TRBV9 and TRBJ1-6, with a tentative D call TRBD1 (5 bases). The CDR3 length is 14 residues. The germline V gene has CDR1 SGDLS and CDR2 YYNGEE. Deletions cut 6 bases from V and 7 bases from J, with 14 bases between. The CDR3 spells CASTQDGGNSPLHF. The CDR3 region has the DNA TGTGCCAGCACTCAGGACGGGGGGAATTCACCCCTCCACTTT.

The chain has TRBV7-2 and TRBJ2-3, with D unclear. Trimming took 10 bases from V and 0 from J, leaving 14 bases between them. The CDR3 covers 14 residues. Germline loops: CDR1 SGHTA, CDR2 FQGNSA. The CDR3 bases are TGTGCCATCGCTGCGGCGGCTAGCACAGATACGCAGTATTTT. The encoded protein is CAIAAAASTDTQYF. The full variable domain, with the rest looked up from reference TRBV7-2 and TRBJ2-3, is GAGVSQSPSNKVTEKGKDVELRCDPISGHTALYWYRQSLGQGLEFLIYFQGNSAPDKSGLPSDRFSAERTGGSVSTLTIQRTQQEDSAVYLCAIAAAASTDTQYFGPGTRLTVL.

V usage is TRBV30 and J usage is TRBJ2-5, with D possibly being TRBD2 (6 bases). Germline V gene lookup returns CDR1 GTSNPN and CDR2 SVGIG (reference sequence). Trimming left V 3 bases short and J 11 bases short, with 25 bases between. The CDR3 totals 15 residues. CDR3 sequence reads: CAWSEGAGHPREQYF. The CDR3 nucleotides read TGTGCCTGGAGCGAAGGCGCGGGGCACCCTCGGGAGCAGTACTTC.

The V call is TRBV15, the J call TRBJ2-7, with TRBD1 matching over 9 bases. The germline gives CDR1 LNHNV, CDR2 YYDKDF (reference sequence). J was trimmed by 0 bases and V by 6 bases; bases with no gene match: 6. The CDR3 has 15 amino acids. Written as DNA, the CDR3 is TGTGCCACCAGGAAACAGGGGGCCCCCTCCTACGAGCAGTACTTC. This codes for CATRKQGAPSYEQYF.

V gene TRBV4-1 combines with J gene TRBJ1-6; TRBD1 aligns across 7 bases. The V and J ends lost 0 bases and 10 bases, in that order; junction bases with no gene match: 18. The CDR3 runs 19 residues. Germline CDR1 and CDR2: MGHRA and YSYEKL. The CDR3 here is CASSQDPRRGRGERSPLHF. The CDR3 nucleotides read TGCGCCAGCAGCCAAGATCCACGCCGAGGCAGGGGGGAAAGGTCACCCCTCCACTTT.

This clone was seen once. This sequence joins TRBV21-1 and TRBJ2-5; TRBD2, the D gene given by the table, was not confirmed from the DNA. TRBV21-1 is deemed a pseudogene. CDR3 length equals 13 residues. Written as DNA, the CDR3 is TGTGCCAGCAATCAGCGTCCGCAAGAGACCCAGTACTTC. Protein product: CASNQRPQETQYF.

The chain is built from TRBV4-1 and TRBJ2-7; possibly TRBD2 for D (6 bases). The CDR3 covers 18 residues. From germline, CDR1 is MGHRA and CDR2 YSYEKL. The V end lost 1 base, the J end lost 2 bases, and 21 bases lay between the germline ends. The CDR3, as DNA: TGCGCCAGCAGCCAAGTTGCGGGCCCGGGACTCGTTCCCTACGAGCAGTACTTC. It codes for CASSQVAGPGLVPYEQYF.

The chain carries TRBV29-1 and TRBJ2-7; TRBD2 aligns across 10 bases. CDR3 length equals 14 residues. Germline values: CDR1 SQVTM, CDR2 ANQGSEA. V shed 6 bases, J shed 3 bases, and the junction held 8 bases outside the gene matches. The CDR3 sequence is CSVQGLAGDYEQYF. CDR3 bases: TGCAGCGTCCAAGGCCTAGCGGGGGACTACGAGCAGTACTTC.

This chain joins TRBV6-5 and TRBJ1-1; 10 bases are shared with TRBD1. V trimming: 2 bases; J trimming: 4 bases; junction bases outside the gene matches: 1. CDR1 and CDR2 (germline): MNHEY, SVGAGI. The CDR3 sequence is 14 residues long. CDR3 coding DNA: TGTGCCAGCAGTTACGGGGACAGGGGCACTGAAGCTTTCTTT. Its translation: CASSYGDRGTEAFF.